A selection of T cell receptor beta chains follows, all from one sample in a study of blood T cell repertoires in COVID-19. Sequencing was performed with immunoSEQ multiplex PCR; in TCRdb, only in-frame clones are kept and a portion is missing. The sample comprises 100,000 to 130,000 clones, around 89% of which are singletons, and 4% to 6% rests with the top ten. What was sequenced was peripheral blood. The receptors originated from a man in his forties with active or convalescent COVID-19. CDR3s include the opening cysteine and the closing phenylalanine or tryptophan. The order of the fields is clone size, D gene, J gene, V gene, CDR3 DNA, CDR3 protein. A D gene is named only where the DNA matches it firmly. Size is omitted from some rows. Given values are once, few, many or a class for expanded clones.

clone size: .; D gene: .; J gene: TRBJ1-2; V gene: TRBV11-2; CDR3 DNA: TGTGCCAGCAGCTTAGGACAGAGCTATGGCTACACCTTC; CDR3 protein: CASSLGQSYGYTF
clone size: few; D gene: .; J gene: TRBJ1-1; V gene: TRBV30; CDR3 DNA: TGTGCCTGGAGTGAGCAGGCTAAAGCTTTCTTT; CDR3 protein: CAWSEQAKAFF
clone size: .; D gene: .; J gene: TRBJ2-7; V gene: TRBV18; CDR3 DNA: TGTGCCAGCTCCCCGTACTCCGGGAACGAGCAGTACTTC; CDR3 protein: CASSPYSGNEQYF
clone size: .; D gene: TRBD2; J gene: TRBJ2-3; V gene: TRBV25-1; CDR3 DNA: TGTGCCAGCAGTGGGGCGGGAGACACAGATACGCAGTATTTT; CDR3 protein: CASSGAGDTDTQYF
clone size: once; D gene: .; J gene: TRBJ2-2; V gene: TRBV11-2; CDR3 DNA: TGTGCCAGCAGCTCCTCCCGGGTAGCGGAACACACCGGGGAGCTGTTTTTT; CDR3 protein: CASSSSRVAEHTGELFF
clone size: few; D gene: .; J gene: TRBJ1-5; V gene: TRBV28; CDR3 DNA: TGTGCCAGCAGTTCCCACCGGGAGGGGAGTGGCAATCAGCCCCAGCATTTT; CDR3 protein: CASSSHREGSGNQPQHF
clone size: .; D gene: .; J gene: TRBJ1-1; V gene: TRBV6-4; CDR3 DNA: TGTGCCAGCAGTCCACAGTTGGGGAGCACTGAAGCTTTCTTT; CDR3 protein: CASSPQLGSTEAFF
clone size: .; D gene: .; J gene: TRBJ2-6; V gene: TRBV7-9; CDR3 DNA: TGTGCCAGAACGACAGGTAGCTCTCTGGCGGCCAACGTCCTGACTTTC; CDR3 protein: CARTTGSSLAANVLTF
clone size: .; D gene: .; J gene: TRBJ1-3; V gene: TRBV18; CDR3 DNA: TGTGCCAGCTCACGACCGTCAGTGCGGTCGGCTGGAAACACCATATATTTT; CDR3 protein: CASSRPSVRSAGNTIYF
clone size: .; D gene: .; J gene: TRBJ2-1; V gene: TRBV4-1; CDR3 DNA: TGCGCCAGCAGCCAAGAACTGACAGGCTACAATGAGCAGTTCTTC; CDR3 protein: CASSQELTGYNEQFF
clone size: once; D gene: .; J gene: TRBJ1-1; V gene: TRBV12-3/TRBV12-4; CDR3 DNA: TGTGCCAGCAGGAGGGCAGGGGAGGGTGAAGCTTTCTTT; CDR3 protein: CASRRAGEGEAFF
clone size: .; D gene: .; J gene: TRBJ2-3; V gene: TRBV20-1; CDR3 DNA: TGCAGTGCTAGTTACTCAAATGCCCTAGATACGCAGTATTTT; CDR3 protein: CSASYSNALDTQYF
clone size: once; D gene: TRBD1; J gene: TRBJ2-7; V gene: TRBV18; CDR3 DNA: TGTGCCAGCTCACCACCGCTGGGACAGGGTTCCTACGAGCAGTACTTC; CDR3 protein: CASSPPLGQGSYEQYF
clone size: .; D gene: .; J gene: TRBJ2-1; V gene: TRBV7-2; CDR3 DNA: TGTGCCAGCAGCTCCCCCCGGGGTGAGCAGTTCTTC; CDR3 protein: CASSSPRGEQFF
clone size: .; D gene: .; J gene: TRBJ2-3; V gene: TRBV7-2; CDR3 DNA: TGTGCCAGCAGCTTAGGTAGTGTGGATACGCAGTATTTT; CDR3 protein: CASSLGSVDTQYF
clone size: .; D gene: TRBD2; J gene: TRBJ2-1; V gene: TRBV14; CDR3 DNA: TGTGCCAGCAGCCACGGCGGGAGCGCCTACAATGAGCAGTTCTTC; CDR3 protein: CASSHGGSAYNEQFF
clone size: .; D gene: .; J gene: TRBJ1-5; V gene: TRBV27; CDR3 DNA: TGTGCCAGCAGCCCGGAGGTGAGGGGGATCGGGGCCCAGCATTTT; CDR3 protein: CASSPEVRGIGAQHF
clone size: .; D gene: TRBD2; J gene: TRBJ2-3; V gene: TRBV5-1; CDR3 DNA: TGCGCCAGCAGCTCCTATAGCGGGAATACAGATACGCAGTATTTT; CDR3 protein: CASSSYSGNTDTQYF
clone size: .; D gene: TRBD1; J gene: TRBJ1-5; V gene: TRBV19; CDR3 DNA: TGTGCCAGTCGCTCAACGGGACAGGGGCTTCAGCCCCAGCATTTT; CDR3 protein: CASRSTGQGLQPQHF
clone size: .; D gene: TRBD1; J gene: TRBJ1-4; V gene: TRBV7-2; CDR3 DNA: TGTGCCAGCAGCTTAGCTACTACAGGGGGGAAGGAAAAACTGTTTTTT; CDR3 protein: CASSLATTGGKEKLFF
clone size: few; D gene: .; J gene: TRBJ2-7; V gene: TRBV3-1/TRBV3-2; CDR3 DNA: TGTGCCAGCAGCTCGGGCAGGGTCGCCTACGAGCAGTACTTC; CDR3 protein: CASSSGRVAYEQYF
clone size: .; D gene: TRBD1; J gene: TRBJ2-2; V gene: TRBV7-9; CDR3 DNA: TGTGCCAGCGCTCCCGGGACAGGGGTTACCGGGGAGCTGTTTTTT; CDR3 protein: CASAPGTGVTGELFF
clone size: once; D gene: TRBD1; J gene: TRBJ2-7; V gene: TRBV6-5; CDR3 DNA: TGTGCCAGTCGAACCGACTTCAGGGGACAGTACGAGCAGTACTTC; CDR3 protein: CASRTDFRGQYEQYF
clone size: .; D gene: .; J gene: TRBJ2-7; V gene: TRBV5-1; CDR3 DNA: TGCGCCAGCAGCCGTACTAGCTCTGCGACCTACGAGCAGTACTTC; CDR3 protein: CASSRTSSATYEQYF
clone size: .; D gene: .; J gene: TRBJ2-7; V gene: TRBV5-1; CDR3 DNA: TGCGCCAGCAGCTTGGGGTCGGGGGTCTACGAGCAGTACTTC; CDR3 protein: CASSLGSGVYEQYF
clone size: few; D gene: TRBD2; J gene: TRBJ2-1; V gene: TRBV19; CDR3 DNA: TGTGCCAGTAGTTCCCCTTTACTAGCGGGAGTGGCAAATGAGCAGTTCTTC; CDR3 protein: CASSSPLLAGVANEQFF
clone size: .; D gene: .; J gene: TRBJ2-1; V gene: TRBV19; CDR3 DNA: TGTGCCAGTAGTATAGAGGCTAGCAGTTCCTACAATGAGCAGTTCTTC; CDR3 protein: CASSIEASSSYNEQFF
clone size: .; D gene: TRBD1; J gene: TRBJ1-3; V gene: TRBV5-1; CDR3 DNA: TGCGCCAGCAGCGTGGGGACAGGGTCTGGAAACACCATATATTTT; CDR3 protein: CASSVGTGSGNTIYF
clone size: once; D gene: TRBD2; J gene: TRBJ2-2; V gene: TRBV9; CDR3 DNA: TGTGCCAGCAGCGTTACGGGACTAGCGGGGACCGGGGAGCTGTTTTTT; CDR3 protein: CASSVTGLAGTGELFF
clone size: .; D gene: TRBD1; J gene: TRBJ2-7; V gene: TRBV20-1; CDR3 DNA: TGCAGTGCTAGTTTCCAGGGGGATTCCTACGAGCAGTACTTC; CDR3 protein: CSASFQGDSYEQYF
clone size: .; D gene: TRBD1; J gene: TRBJ1-3; V gene: TRBV6-1; CDR3 DNA: TGTGCCAGCAGTGAAGAGGGGGCGAGTGGAAACACCATATATTTT; CDR3 protein: CASSEEGASGNTIYF
clone size: .; D gene: .; J gene: TRBJ2-7; V gene: TRBV6-2/TRBV6-3; CDR3 DNA: TGTGCCAGCAGTCTCGAGACCTACGAGCAGTACTTC; CDR3 protein: CASSLETYEQYF
clone size: .; D gene: .; J gene: TRBJ2-7; V gene: TRBV2; CDR3 DNA: TGTGCCAGCAAGGATACGGGAGTTTCGTTCGAGCAGTACTTC; CDR3 protein: CASKDTGVSFEQYF
clone size: .; D gene: TRBD1; J gene: TRBJ2-1; V gene: TRBV5-1; CDR3 DNA: TGCGCCAGCAGCCTGGCCTCCGGGACAGGGGAGTTCTTC; CDR3 protein: CASSLASGTGEFF
clone size: .; D gene: .; J gene: TRBJ2-1; V gene: TRBV4-1; CDR3 DNA: TGCGCCAGCAGCCAGGAACCCTCAGCGGCAGGAACCTACAATGAGCAGTTCTTC; CDR3 protein: CASSQEPSAAGTYNEQFF
clone size: .; D gene: .; J gene: TRBJ2-7; V gene: TRBV30; CDR3 DNA: TGTGCCTGGAGCAATCGAGTCTGGGGAGGCTACGAGCAGTACTTC; CDR3 protein: CAWSNRVWGGYEQYF
clone size: few; D gene: .; J gene: TRBJ1-5; V gene: TRBV18; CDR3 DNA: TGTGCCAGCTCAAGGGCAAGCGGGGATCAGCCCCAGCATTTT; CDR3 protein: CASSRASGDQPQHF
clone size: .; D gene: TRBD1; J gene: TRBJ1-5; V gene: TRBV27; CDR3 DNA: TGTGCCAGCAGTTTAGGGCAGGGGGCTTCCAATCAGCCCCAGCATTTT; CDR3 protein: CASSLGQGASNQPQHF
clone size: .; D gene: .; J gene: TRBJ2-7; V gene: TRBV18; CDR3 DNA: TGTGCCAGCTCACCACTTGAAGGGGACGAGCAGTACTTC; CDR3 protein: CASSPLEGDEQYF
clone size: .; D gene: .; J gene: TRBJ2-7; V gene: TRBV5-6; CDR3 DNA: TGTGCCAGCAGCTTGGTAGGAGGGGACGAGCAGTACTTC; CDR3 protein: CASSLVGGDEQYF
clone size: .; D gene: .; J gene: TRBJ2-1; V gene: TRBV7-3; CDR3 DNA: TGTGCCAGCAGCTTAAGACAGGCCAATGAGCAGTTCTTC; CDR3 protein: CASSLRQANEQFF
clone size: .; D gene: TRBD2; J gene: TRBJ2-7; V gene: TRBV7-2; CDR3 DNA: TGTGCCAGCAGCTTAGGCCTAGCGGGATACGAGCAGTACTTC; CDR3 protein: CASSLGLAGYEQYF
clone size: .; D gene: TRBD1; J gene: TRBJ1-5; V gene: TRBV19; CDR3 DNA: TGTGCCAGTAGTATAAGCAGGGGGCAGCGGCCCCAGCATTTT; CDR3 protein: CASSISRGQRPQHF
clone size: .; D gene: .; J gene: TRBJ1-3; V gene: TRBV4-1; CDR3 DNA: TGCGCCAGCAGCGGACTTATGGGCCAGGGGAACACCATATATTTT; CDR3 protein: CASSGLMGQGNTIYF
clone size: .; D gene: TRBD2; J gene: TRBJ2-1; V gene: TRBV18; CDR3 DNA: TGTGCCAGCTCACCCCCGGGACTAGCGGGAGTTGAGCAGTTCTTC; CDR3 protein: CASSPPGLAGVEQFF
clone size: .; D gene: TRBD1; J gene: TRBJ2-2; V gene: TRBV7-2; CDR3 DNA: TGTGCCAGCAACCAGGGGGCGAGGGTCACCGGGGAGCTGTTTTTT; CDR3 protein: CASNQGARVTGELFF
clone size: .; D gene: TRBD1; J gene: TRBJ1-2; V gene: TRBV24-1; CDR3 DNA: TGTGCCACCAGTGAGGGTACAGGGGAGGAGGGCTATGGCTACACCTTC; CDR3 protein: CATSEGTGEEGYGYTF
clone size: .; D gene: TRBD2; J gene: TRBJ2-1; V gene: TRBV28; CDR3 DNA: TGTGCCAGCAGTTTGTTTGGCGGGAGGATCGATGAGCAGTTCTTC; CDR3 protein: CASSLFGGRIDEQFF
clone size: .; D gene: TRBD1; J gene: TRBJ1-3; V gene: TRBV7-2; CDR3 DNA: TGTGCCAGCAGCCCGGGACAGGGTGGAAACACCATATATTTT; CDR3 protein: CASSPGQGGNTIYF
clone size: .; D gene: TRBD2; J gene: TRBJ2-1; V gene: TRBV10-3; CDR3 DNA: TGTGCCATCAGGCCTAGCGGCCTCTACAATGAGCAGTTCTTC; CDR3 protein: CAIRPSGLYNEQFF
clone size: .; D gene: TRBD1; J gene: TRBJ1-3; V gene: TRBV27; CDR3 DNA: TGTGCCAGCAGTTCACCGGGACAGGGCAACACCATATATTTT; CDR3 protein: CASSSPGQGNTIYF
clone size: .; D gene: .; J gene: TRBJ2-3; V gene: TRBV5-1; CDR3 DNA: TGCGCCAGCAGAAAAGAAACTACAGATACGCAGTATTTT; CDR3 protein: CASRKETTDTQYF
clone size: .; D gene: .; J gene: TRBJ2-7; V gene: TRBV19; CDR3 DNA: TGTGCCAGTAGTACTGTGGCGGGTACGACTAGCTCCTACGAGCAGTACTTC; CDR3 protein: CASSTVAGTTSSYEQYF
clone size: .; D gene: TRBD1; J gene: TRBJ2-3; V gene: TRBV7-2; CDR3 DNA: TGTGCCAGCAGCTTTATCGGACAGGGCACAGATACGCAGTATTTT; CDR3 protein: CASSFIGQGTDTQYF
clone size: .; D gene: .; J gene: TRBJ2-1; V gene: TRBV7-2; CDR3 DNA: TGTGCCAGCAGCTTAGTACAGGCCCAGAATGAGCAGTTCTTC; CDR3 protein: CASSLVQAQNEQFF
clone size: .; D gene: TRBD2; J gene: TRBJ2-2; V gene: TRBV9; CDR3 DNA: TGTGCCAGCAGTTCCCGGGGACTAGCGGGAGGGCGTCCCCCCGGGGAGCTGTTTTTT; CDR3 protein: CASSSRGLAGGRPPGELFF